The TCR beta chain described here comes from a study of blood T cell repertoires in COVID-19. Study background: COVID-19 samples collected from the United States, Italy and Spain covered acute and convalescent phases.

Assay: immunoSEQ multiplex PCR; the TCRdb copy retains only in-frame clones and omits some. The table records fewer than 250,000 clones, over 80% of them present only once. The junction had 8 bases not matched to a gene; V was cut back by 4 bases and J by 7 bases. CDR1 is LNHDA and CDR2 is SQIVND in the germline V gene (reference sequence). This CDR3 is 15 amino acids long. Cohorts were determined from participant-reported clinical history. Within the 2 weeks before study entry, each person in the exposed group met a COVID-19 case. Sequencing input: PBMCs or T cells enriched from blood (not recorded which). The receptor was derived from a young woman who had been exposed to COVID-19. The chain joins TRBV19 to TRBJ1-5; 9 positions match TRBD1. The CDR3 coding sequence is TGTGCCAGTAGTAACAGGGGGCAAGCCGGGCAGCCCCAGCATTTT. This sequence encodes CASSNRGQAGQPQHF.